This T cell receptor (beta chain) was sequenced for a study of shared clonotypes between healthy human individuals. This CDR3 contains 14 residues. From germline, CDR1 is MDHEN and CDR2 SYDVKM. V lost 6 bases, J lost 6 bases, and 17 bases lay in between. The method was immunoSEQ multiplex PCR; TCRdb's version includes in-frame clones alone and lacks a portion of them. The sample carries approximately 500,000 clones, around 96% recorded once. The CD4+ fraction was divided into a CD45RA+ naive subset and a CD45RA-negative memory subset. The chain carries TRBV28 and TRBJ1-1; no clear D gene. The receptor was isolated from a woman aged 25 to 45 in good health. Material for sequencing was naive CD4+ T cells sorted from blood. Subset defined: CD45RA+ positively selected. CDR3 amino acids: CASRLGVPMAEAFF. CDR3 in DNA: TGTGCCAGCAGGCTTGGGGTTCCCATGGCTGAAGCTTTCTTT.